Each of the 25 T cell receptor beta chains below was sequenced from the same sample in a study of CXCR3-negative and CXCR3-positive naive CD8 T cells. With UMI labels, 5' RACE was used to prepare the TRB cDNA libraries. One entry per CDR3 protein, without DNA, is what TCRdb gives after re-calling the 5' RACE reads. This sample's table reports some 45,000 distinct CDR3 sequences. Specimen: naive CXCR3- CD8+ T cells from blood. This sample's subset: CD45RO-CCR7+CD27+CD95- naive CD8+ T cells lacking CXCR3 (TNR3-). All receptors come from a human donor in good health. Some clones in this sample may be carry-over from other donors' samples.

This chain joins TRBV15 and TRBJ1-1. CDR1 and CDR2 from the germline V gene are LNHNV and YYDKDF (reference sequence). This CDR3 has 15 residues. The CDR3 loop is CATSRDKGPNTEAFF.

The gene calls are TRBV3-1 and TRBJ2-7; TCRdb lists TRBD2, though no DNA is available to test this call. CDR3 length: 14 amino acids. CDR1 is LGHDT and CDR2 is YNNKEL in the germline V gene (reference sequence). Here the CDR3 reads CASSPLHRPYEQYF.

The V call is TRBV29-1, the J call TRBJ2-7; TCRdb selects TRBD1, and the lack of DNA leaves this call unchecked. The CDR3 has 12 amino acids. Germline V CDR1 and CDR2: SQVTM, ANQGSEA. CDR3 sequence: CSVVGASYEQYF.

The chain links TRBV5-1 to TRBJ1-2; with no DNA, the TCRdb D assignment of TRBD1 cannot be verified. Germline-derived CDR1 and CDR2 are SGHRS and YFSETQ. There are 14 residues in the CDR3. The CDR3: CASSLVQGGDGYTF. The entire variable domain, with the rest obtained from reference TRBV5-1 and TRBJ1-2, is as follows: KAGVTQTPRYLIKTRGQQVTLSCSPISGHRSVSWYQQTPGQGLQFLFEYFSETQRNKGNFPGRFSGRQFSNSRSEMNVSTLELGDSALYLCASSLVQGGDGYTFGSGTRLTVV.

The J gene is TRBJ2-1, the V gene TRBV5-1; the D call from TCRdb, TRBD1, cannot be confirmed without DNA. The CDR3 runs to 14 residues. Germline V gene lookup returns CDR1 SGHRS and CDR2 YFSETQ. The CDR3 here is CASRQDDSYNEQFF.

This chain connects TRBV6-4 to TRBJ2-2. CDR1 MRHNA and CDR2 SNTAGT come from the germline V gene. The CDR3 spans 13 residues. The CDR3 region is CASSDSGTGELFF.

The chain has TRBV7-3 and TRBJ2-3; the TCRdb D gene call, TRBD2, has no DNA to confirm it. The CDR3 spans 15 residues. CDR1 is SGHTA, CDR2 FQGTGA, per germline. The CDR3: CASSLGRATGDTQYF.

This chain connects TRBV6-2 or TRBV6-3 to TRBJ2-7. Per the germline V gene, CDR1 is MNHEY and CDR2 is SVGEGT. This CDR3 has 17 amino acids. CDR3 sequence: CASRPPILDRSSYEQYF.

J is TRBJ2-1 and V is TRBV7-9. The length of the CDR3 is 13 residues. Germline V gene sequence: CDR1 SEHNR, CDR2 FQNEAQ (reference sequence). The CDR3 sequence is CASSQDLNNEQFF.

The chain is built from TRBV5-1 and TRBJ2-1. The CDR3 is made up of 13 amino acids. Germline V gene sequence: CDR1 SGHRS, CDR2 YFSETQ. CDR3 sequence reads: CASSRTGTWEQFF.

This chain connects TRBV25-1 to TRBJ2-7; no DNA is available, so the TRBD1 call from TCRdb remains unchecked. The germline V gene encodes CDR1 MGHDK and CDR2 SYGVNS. The length of the CDR3 is 14 residues. CDR3 amino acids: CASSLQGAMNEQYF.

V usage is TRBV6-1 and J usage is TRBJ2-1; without DNA, the TCRdb call of TRBD1 cannot be checked. Looked up from germline, CDR1 is MNHNS and CDR2 is SASEGT. The CDR3 is 18 amino acids. This chain's CDR3 is CASSEDRVWISPNNEQFF.

The chain recombines TRBV7-9 with TRBJ2-3. This CDR3 is built from 12 residues. Germline loops: CDR1 SEHNR, CDR2 FQNEAQ (reference sequence). Here the CDR3 reads CASSLGVNTQYF.

This clonotype shows up as medium-sized (0.01 to 0.1%) by frequency. The V gene is TRBV4-1, the J gene TRBJ1-4. CDR3 length equals 15 residues. Per germline, CDR1 MGHRA and CDR2 YSYEKL. The CDR3 loop reads CASSQGRDPDFGLFF.

This chain uses TRBV12-3 or TRBV12-4 with TRBJ2-6; TCRdb calls TRBD1, which cannot be checked without DNA. This CDR3 contains 15 residues. CDR3 sequence reads: CASGDRVAGANVLTF.

This rearrangement joins TRBV15 to TRBJ1-2; there is no DNA to check the TCRdb D call of TRBD1. The CDR3 extends over 14 amino acids. Germline V gene lookup returns CDR1 LNHNV and CDR2 YYDKDF (reference sequence). The CDR3 sequence: CATSRTVTNYGYTF.

The V gene is TRBV15, the J gene TRBJ1-1; without DNA, the TCRdb call of TRBD1 cannot be checked. This CDR3 has 14 amino acids. Germline CDR1 LNHNV, CDR2 YYDKDF (reference sequence). Here the CDR3 reads CATSFGAMNTEAFF.

This rearrangement joins TRBV6-4 to TRBJ2-2; TCRdb calls TRBD1, which cannot be checked without DNA. The length of the CDR3 is 13 residues. Germline-derived CDR1 and CDR2 are MRHNA and SNTAGT. The CDR3: CASSEGDTGELFF.

This chain joins TRBV7-9 and TRBJ2-7; as DNA is missing, the TRBD1 call by TCRdb cannot be tested. Looked up from germline, CDR1 is SEHNR and CDR2 is FQNEAQ (reference sequence). The CDR3 is made up of 14 amino acids. The CDR3 sequence: CASSKGDSPYEQYF.

The rearrangement uses TRBV27 and TRBJ2-2. From germline, CDR1 is MNHEY and CDR2 SMNVEV (reference sequence). This CDR3 has 11 amino acids. The CDR3 loop is CASSDTGELFF.

The chain recombines TRBV27 with TRBJ1-1; TCRdb picks TRBD1, but there is no DNA to check that call. Germline CDR1 MNHEY, CDR2 SMNVEV (reference sequence). CDR3 length: 14 amino acids. CDR3 loop: CASSRFAGATEAFF.

This chain links TRBV7-2 with TRBJ1-3. Germline values: CDR1 SGHTA, CDR2 FQGNSA. This CDR3 has 16 amino acids. CDR3 amino acids: CASSLGFGGSGNTIYF.

The V and J genes are TRBV28 and TRBJ2-7; TCRdb proposes TRBD2, but this gene call is untestable without DNA. Germline CDR1 reads MDHEN; CDR2 reads SYDVKM. The CDR3 totals 15 residues. The CDR3 region is CASSLTGTAGYEQYF.

J is TRBJ1-1 and V is TRBV29-1. CDR3 length equals 11 residues. Germline V CDR1 and CDR2: SQVTM, ANQGSEA. This CDR3 is CSVEGNTEAFF.

The chain recombines TRBV28 with TRBJ2-2. Germline V lookup: CDR1 MDHEN, CDR2 SYDVKM. This CDR3 region has 14 residues. The CDR3 region is CASSSQANTGELFF. The whole variable domain, remainder taken from reference TRBV28 and TRBJ2-2, is DVKVTQSSRYLVKRTGEKVFLECVQDMDHENMFWYRQDPGLGLRLIYFSYDVKMKEKGDIPEGYSVSREKKERFSLILESASTNQTSMYLCASSSQANTGELFFGEGSRLTVL.